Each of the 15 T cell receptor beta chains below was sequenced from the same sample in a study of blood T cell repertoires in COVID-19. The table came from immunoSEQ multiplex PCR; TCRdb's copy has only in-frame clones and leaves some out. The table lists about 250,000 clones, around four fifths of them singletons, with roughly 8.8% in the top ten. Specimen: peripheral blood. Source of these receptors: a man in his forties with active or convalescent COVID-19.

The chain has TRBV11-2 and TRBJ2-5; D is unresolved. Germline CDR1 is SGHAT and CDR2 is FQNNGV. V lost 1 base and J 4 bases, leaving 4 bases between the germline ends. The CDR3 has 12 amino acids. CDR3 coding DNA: TGTGCCAGCAGCTTAGTGGCAGAGACCCAGTACTTC. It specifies CASSLVAETQYF.

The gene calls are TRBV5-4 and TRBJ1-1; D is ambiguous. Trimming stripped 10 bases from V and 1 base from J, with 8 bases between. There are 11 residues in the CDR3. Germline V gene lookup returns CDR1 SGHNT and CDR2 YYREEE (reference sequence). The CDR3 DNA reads TGTGCCGCCGAGGGGAACACTGAAGCTTTCTTT. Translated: CAAEGNTEAFF.

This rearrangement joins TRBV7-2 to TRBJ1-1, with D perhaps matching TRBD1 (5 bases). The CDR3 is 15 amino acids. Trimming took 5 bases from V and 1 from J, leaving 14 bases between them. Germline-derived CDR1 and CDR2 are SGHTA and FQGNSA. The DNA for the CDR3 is TGTGCCAGCAGCCTCCTGGGGCAGTCGAACACTGAAGCTTTCTTT. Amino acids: CASSLLGQSNTEAFF.

Here the CDR3 DNA reads TGTGCCAGCAGCCCGGCTGGGAGGCGAGGCTACACCTTC. This sequence encodes CASSPAGRRGYTF. This chain links TRBV5-8 with TRBJ1-2; D is unclear. The CDR3 has 13 amino acids. V dropped 4 bases and J dropped 8 bases, with 15 bases sitting between them. CDR1 and CDR2 from the germline V gene are SGHTS and YDEGEE. Together with reference TRBV5-8 and TRBJ1-2, the CDR3 gives the full variable domain: EAGVTQSPTHLIKTRGQQATLRCSPISGHTSVYWYQQALGLGLQFLLWYDEGEERNRGNFPPRFSGRQFPNYSSELNVNALELEDSALYLCASSPAGRRGYTFGSGTRLTVV.

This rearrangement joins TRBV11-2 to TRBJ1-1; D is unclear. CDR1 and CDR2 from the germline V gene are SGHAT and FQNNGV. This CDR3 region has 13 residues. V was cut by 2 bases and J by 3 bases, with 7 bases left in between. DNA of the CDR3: TGTGCCAGCAGCTTAAATTCTGACACTGAAGCTTTCTTT. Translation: CASSLNSDTEAFF.

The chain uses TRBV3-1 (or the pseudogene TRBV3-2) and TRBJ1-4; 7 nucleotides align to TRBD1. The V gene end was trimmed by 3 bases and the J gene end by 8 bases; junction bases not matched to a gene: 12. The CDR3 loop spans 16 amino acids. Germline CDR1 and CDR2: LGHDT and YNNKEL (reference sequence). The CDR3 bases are TGTGCCAGCAGCCATCAAGACAGGGTAGGTGGAGAAAAACTGTTTTTT. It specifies CASSHQDRVGGEKLFF.

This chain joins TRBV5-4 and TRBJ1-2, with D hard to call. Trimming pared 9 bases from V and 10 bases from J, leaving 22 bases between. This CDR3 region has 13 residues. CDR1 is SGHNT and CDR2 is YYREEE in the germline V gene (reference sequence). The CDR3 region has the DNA TGTGCCATTTCGGAGGGCCTACTCGGTGACTACACCTTC. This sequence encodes CAISEGLLGDYTF.

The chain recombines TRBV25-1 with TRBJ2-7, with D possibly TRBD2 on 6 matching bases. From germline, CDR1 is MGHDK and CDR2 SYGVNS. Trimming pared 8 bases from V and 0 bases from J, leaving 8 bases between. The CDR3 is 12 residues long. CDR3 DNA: TGTGCCAGCCGGGGGACCTCCTACGAGCAGTACTTC. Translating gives CASRGTSYEQYF.

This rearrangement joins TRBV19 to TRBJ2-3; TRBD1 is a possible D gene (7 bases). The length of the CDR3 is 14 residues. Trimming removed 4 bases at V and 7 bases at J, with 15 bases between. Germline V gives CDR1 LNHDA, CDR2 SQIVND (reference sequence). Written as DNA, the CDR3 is TGTGCCAGTAGTAAGCCAGGGGGGAAAAATACGCAGTATTTT. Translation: CASSKPGGKNTQYF.

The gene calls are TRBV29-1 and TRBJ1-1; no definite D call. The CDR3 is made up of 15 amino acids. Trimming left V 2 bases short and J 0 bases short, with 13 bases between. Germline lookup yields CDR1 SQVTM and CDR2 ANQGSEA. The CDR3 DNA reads TGCAGCGTTGAATATTGGGGAGGCGTGAACACTGAAGCTTTCTTT. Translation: CSVEYWGGVNTEAFF.

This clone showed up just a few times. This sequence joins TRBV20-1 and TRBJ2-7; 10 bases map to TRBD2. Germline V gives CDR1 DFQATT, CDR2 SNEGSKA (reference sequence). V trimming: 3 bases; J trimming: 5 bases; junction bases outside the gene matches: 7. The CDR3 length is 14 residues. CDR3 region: CSASIPLAGDEQYF. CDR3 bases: TGCAGTGCTAGTATTCCGCTAGCGGGAGACGAGCAGTACTTC.

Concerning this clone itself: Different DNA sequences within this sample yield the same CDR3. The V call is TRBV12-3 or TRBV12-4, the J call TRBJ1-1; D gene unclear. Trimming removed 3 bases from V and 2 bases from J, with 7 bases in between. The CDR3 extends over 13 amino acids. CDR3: CASSFQENTEAFF. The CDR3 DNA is TGTGCCAGCAGTTTCCAGGAAAACACTGAAGCTTTCTTT.

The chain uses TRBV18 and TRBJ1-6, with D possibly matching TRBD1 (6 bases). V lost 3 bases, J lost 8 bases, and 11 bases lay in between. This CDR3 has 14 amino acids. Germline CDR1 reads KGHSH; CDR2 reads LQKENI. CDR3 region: CASSPTDSYSPLHF. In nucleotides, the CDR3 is TGTGCCAGCTCACCGACGGACAGCTATTCACCCCTCCACTTT.

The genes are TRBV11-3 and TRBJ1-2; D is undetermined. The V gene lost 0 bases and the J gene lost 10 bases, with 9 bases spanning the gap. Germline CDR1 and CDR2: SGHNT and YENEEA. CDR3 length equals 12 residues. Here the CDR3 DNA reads TGTGCCAGCAGCTTAGAAGGTGGGCTCTACACCTTC. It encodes CASSLEGGLYTF.

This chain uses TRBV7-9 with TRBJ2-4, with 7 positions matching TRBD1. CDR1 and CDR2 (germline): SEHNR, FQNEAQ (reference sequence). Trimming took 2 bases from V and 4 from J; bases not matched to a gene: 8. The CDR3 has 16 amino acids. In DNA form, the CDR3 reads TGTGCCAGCAGCTTAAGGGTTGGGACAGCAAAAAACATTCAGTACTTC. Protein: CASSLRVGTAKNIQYF.